These T cell receptor beta chains were read from a single sample in a study of T cells in localized non-small cell lung cancer. Profiling relied on immunoSEQ multiplex PCR, and the TCRdb table lists in-frame clones only, not all of them. The profile shows about 82,000 clones, over 60% of them singletons. Source: PBMCs, taken before any cancer treatment. These receptors all stem from a man aged 35-75 years with stage II squamous cell lung carcinoma. The CDR3 runs from the conserved cysteine through the conserved F or W. The D gene is left open where the match is weak. Clone size is shown for a subset of rows, as once, few, many or a class of expanded clone.

abundance,v_gene,d_gene,j_gene,CDR3aa,CDR3nt
-,TRBV5-1,-,TRBJ1-5,CASSLVGGKAQPQHF,TGCGCCAGCAGCTTGGTTGGGGGGAAAGCTCAGCCCCAGCATTTT
-,TRBV19,TRBD1,TRBJ1-2,CASSAGGVRGYTF,TGTGCCAGTAGTGCAGGGGGCGTGCGTGGCTACACCTTC
once,TRBV5-4,-,TRBJ2-2,CASTPFGGQGSTGELFF,TGTGCCAGCACCCCCTTTGGAGGGCAGGGGAGTACCGGGGAGCTGTTTTTT
-,TRBV9,-,TRBJ1-2,CASSQAPDWLGIYGYTF,TGTGCCAGCAGCCAAGCCCCTGATTGGTTAGGCATTTATGGCTACACCTTC
-,TRBV19,TRBD1,TRBJ2-6,CASSPTGGTGANVLTF,TGTGCCAGTAGCCCCACAGGGGGCACTGGGGCCAACGTCCTGACTTTC
-,TRBV5-1,-,TRBJ1-1,CASSLGQSNTEAFF,TGCGCCAGCAGCTTGGGTCAGTCGAACACTGAAGCTTTCTTT
-,TRBV19,-,TRBJ2-1,CASSIDGYNEQFF,TGTGCCAGTAGTATAGACGGTTACAATGAGCAGTTCTTC
-,TRBV6-1,-,TRBJ1-5,CASTPQGRNQPQHF,TGTGCCAGCACCCCCCAGGGGCGCAATCAGCCCCAGCATTTT
once,TRBV29-1,-,TRBJ2-1,CSVAASRYSKNEQFF,TGCAGCGTTGCGGCTAGCAGATACTCAAAGAATGAGCAGTTCTTC
-,TRBV7-2,TRBD1,TRBJ1-5,CASGTGSNQPQHF,TGTGCCAGCGGGACAGGGAGCAATCAGCCCCAGCATTTT
-,TRBV21-1,-,TRBJ2-1,CASSIRAKTNEQFF,TGTGCCAGCAGCATACGAGCTAAAACCAATGAGCAGTTCTTC
-,TRBV10-3,TRBD2,TRBJ2-5,CAISESPAGGETQYF,TGTGCCATCAGTGAGAGCCCAGCGGGGGGCGAGACCCAGTACTTC
-,TRBV14,TRBD2,TRBJ2-3,CASSLAGVIDTQYF,TGTGCCAGCAGCCTAGCGGGAGTCATAGATACGCAGTATTTT
-,TRBV5-6,-,TRBJ1-6,CASSLLNSPLHF,TGTGCCAGCAGCCTCTTGAATTCACCCCTCCACTTT
once,TRBV9,-,TRBJ2-2,CASSRLGAKNTGELFF,TGTGCCAGCAGCCGACTTGGCGCGAAGAACACCGGGGAGCTGTTTTTT
-,TRBV14,-,TRBJ2-7,CASSQVSTAYEQYF,TGTGCCAGCAGCCAAGTCTCGACAGCCTACGAGCAGTACTTC
-,TRBV28,TRBD1,TRBJ1-6,CASSRDRDSPLHF,TGTGCCAGCAGTCGGGACAGAGATTCACCCCTCCACTTT
-,TRBV30,-,TRBJ2-7,CACEQRGHEQYF,TGTGCCTGCGAACAGAGGGGTCACGAGCAGTACTTC
-,TRBV7-9,TRBD1,TRBJ2-1,CASSRQGVGDEQFF,TGTGCCAGCAGCCGACAGGGGGTTGGGGATGAGCAGTTCTTC
-,TRBV6-5,-,TRBJ2-7,CASSYSSTGNEQYF,TGTGCCAGCAGTTACTCGAGTACAGGGAACGAGCAGTACTTC
-,TRBV5-6,-,TRBJ1-2,CASSRGVGQLTGYTF,TGTGCCAGCAGCAGGGGGGTAGGACAGCTGACGGGCTACACCTTC
-,TRBV28,-,TRBJ2-5,CASRGGIETQYF,TGTGCCAGCAGAGGTGGTATAGAGACCCAGTACTTC
-,TRBV5-8,-,TRBJ1-2,CASSLNLPGAGGYTF,TGTGCCAGCAGCCTCAATCTCCCGGGGGCCGGGGGCTACACCTTC
few,TRBV30,-,TRBJ1-6,CAWRGGPRRGPLHF,TGTGCCTGGCGGGGGGGGCCGCGTAGAGGACCCCTCCACTTT
-,TRBV27,-,TRBJ2-1,CASSFDHPYNEQFF,TGTGCCAGCAGTTTCGACCACCCCTACAATGAGCAGTTCTTC
-,TRBV28,-,TRBJ2-1,CASSRLQGSVRNEQFF,TGTGCCAGCAGTCGATTGCAGGGGTCCGTCCGCAATGAGCAGTTCTTC
-,TRBV5-1,-,TRBJ1-1,CASLLNPNTEAFF,TGCGCCAGCCTCTTGAACCCGAACACTGAAGCTTTCTTT
-,TRBV30,-,TRBJ1-1,CAWSVRKLYTEAFF,TGTGCCTGGAGTGTACGTAAACTGTACACTGAAGCTTTCTTT
few,TRBV7-9,-,TRBJ1-1,CASSLQGSYTEAFF,TGTGCCAGCAGCTTACAGGGGTCCTACACTGAAGCTTTCTTT
-,TRBV25-1,TRBD1,TRBJ2-6,CASSGWGQGAAGANVLTF,TGTGCCAGCAGTGGGTGGGGACAGGGGGCAGCTGGGGCCAACGTCCTGACTTTC
few,TRBV4-2,TRBD2,TRBJ2-3,CASSQDPGSGGADTQYF,TGTGCCAGCAGCCAGGACCCGGGGAGCGGGGGAGCAGATACGCAGTATTTT
-,TRBV6-1,-,TRBJ1-4,CASSESAYEKLFF,TGTGCCAGCAGTGAAAGCGCTTATGAAAAACTGTTTTTT
-,TRBV9,-,TRBJ2-2,CASSVREVRAGELFF,TGTGCCAGCAGCGTACGAGAAGTTCGAGCCGGGGAGCTGTTTTTT
-,TRBV11-2,-,TRBJ2-1,CASIQGSGLAYNEQFF,TGTGCCAGCATCCAAGGGTCGGGACTGGCCTACAATGAGCAGTTCTTC
-,TRBV2,TRBD1,TRBJ1-5,CASSIGTADSNQPQHF,TGTGCCAGCAGTATAGGGACAGCGGATAGCAATCAGCCCCAGCATTTT
once,TRBV15,-,TRBJ2-3,CAVQGTSTDTQYF,TGTGCCGTCCAGGGGACTAGCACAGATACGCAGTATTTT
-,TRBV7-9,-,TRBJ2-7,CASSDTAGERAYEQYF,TGTGCCAGCAGTGACACTGCAGGGGAACGGGCCTACGAGCAGTACTTC
-,TRBV19,-,TRBJ2-3,CASSIGGGTDTQYF,TGTGCCAGTAGTATCGGCGGGGGCACAGATACGCAGTATTTT
-,TRBV19,-,TRBJ2-3,CASSLKGTDTQYF,TGTGCCAGTAGCCTTAAAGGCACAGATACGCAGTATTTT
-,TRBV19,-,TRBJ2-1,CASQGRRDFPNNEQFF,TGTGCCAGTCAGGGACGAAGGGACTTTCCTAACAATGAGCAGTTCTTC
-,TRBV5-4,-,TRBJ2-1,CASSLSINEQFF,TGTGCCAGCAGCTTAAGCATTAATGAGCAGTTCTTC
-,TRBV6-4,-,TRBJ1-2,CASSDSINRGAHYGYTF,TGTGCCAGCAGTGACTCGATTAATCGCGGAGCCCACTATGGCTACACCTTC
-,TRBV5-1,-,TRBJ1-2,CASSLSRAEGYGYTF,TGCGCCAGCAGCTTGAGTAGGGCTGAGGGCTATGGCTACACCTTC
once,TRBV7-8,-,TRBJ2-7,CASSTQGVNEQYF,TGTGCCAGCAGCACCCAGGGTGTCAACGAGCAGTACTTC
-,TRBV30,-,TRBJ2-7,CAWSADSSYEQYF,TGTGCCTGGAGTGCGGACAGCTCCTACGAGCAGTACTTC